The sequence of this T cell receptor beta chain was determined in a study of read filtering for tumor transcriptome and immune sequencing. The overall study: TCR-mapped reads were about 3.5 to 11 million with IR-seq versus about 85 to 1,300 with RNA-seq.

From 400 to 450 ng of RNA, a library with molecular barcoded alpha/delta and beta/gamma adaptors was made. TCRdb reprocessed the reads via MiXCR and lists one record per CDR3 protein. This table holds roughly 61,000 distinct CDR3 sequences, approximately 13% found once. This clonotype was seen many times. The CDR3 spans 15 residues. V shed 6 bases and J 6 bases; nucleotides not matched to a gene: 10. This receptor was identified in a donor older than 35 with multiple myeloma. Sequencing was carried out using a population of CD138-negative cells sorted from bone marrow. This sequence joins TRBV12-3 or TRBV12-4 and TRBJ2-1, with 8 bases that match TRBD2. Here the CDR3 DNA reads TGTGCCAGCAGGGGCTCCTTGCGGGGGGCCAATGAGCAGTTCTTC. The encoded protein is CASRGSLRGANEQFF.